This T cell receptor beta chain was retrieved from a study of breast tumors, draining lymph nodes, adjacent tissues. Study-wide points: The data were judged consistent with most tumor T cells coming from lymph node and expanding in tumor. The lymph node origin of tumor T cells was framed as consistent with a hypothesis, not demonstrated.

The lymph nodes were axillary draining lymph nodes from breast cancer patients. TCRdb ran MiXCR on the multiplex PCR reads and lists one entry per CDR3 protein. The sample has approximately 300,000 distinct CDR3 sequences; 30% to 35% are singletons. V was cut by 7 bases and J by 5 bases, with 17 bases left in between. The germline CDR1 and CDR2 sequences are LNHDA and SQIVND (reference sequence). The length of the CDR3 is 15 residues. As to this clonotype: Its antigen is as yet unknown.

The sequence was collected from a female donor with breast cancer. Some clones in this sample may be carry-over from other donors' samples. The sequencing sample was made of axillary lymph node tissue. The chain recombines TRBV19 with TRBJ2-2, with no clear D. The CDR3 DNA follows: TGTGCCAGTATGCGAGAGCCTATCAAGACCGGGGAGCTGTTTTTT. It codes for CASMREPIKTGELFF.